Listed here are 20 T cell receptor beta chains from one sample, sequenced in a study of cytomegalovirus exposure and HLA in healthy donors. PCR involved 60 Vbeta and 13 Jbeta primers. The assay was immunoSEQ multiplex PCR, and TCRdb's table has in-frame clones only and misses some. The sample lists about 60,000 clones; 60% to 85% were seen once. The source material was PBMCs. These TCRs come from a middle-aged woman in good health and CMV-seropositive.

The chain uses TRBV4-1 and TRBJ1-5; 9 nucleotides align to TRBD1. CDR1 is MGHRA, CDR2 YSYEKL, per germline. Trimming removed 4 bases from V and 4 bases from J; junction bases left unmatched: 2. CDR3 size: 14 residues. The CDR3 region is CASSPGTGNQPQHF. The CDR3, as DNA: TGCGCCAGCAGCCCGGGGACAGGGAATCAGCCCCAGCATTTT.

CDR3 nucleotides: TGTGCCAGCAGCCTTACTCCAGGGGCTGGAAACACCATATATTTT. Its translation is CASSLTPGAGNTIYF. This chain uses TRBV7-3 with TRBJ1-3; D is perhaps TRBD1 (6 bases). Trimming stripped 5 bases from V and 2 bases from J, with 13 bases between. The germline gives CDR1 SGHTA, CDR2 FQGTGA. There are 15 residues in the CDR3.

V and J are TRBV7-9 and TRBJ1-2; 8 bases are shared with TRBD1. This CDR3 contains 13 residues. The V and J ends lost 5 bases and 5 bases, in that order; junction bases with no gene match: 4. The germline gives CDR1 SEHNR, CDR2 FQNEAQ (reference sequence). CDR3 residues: CASSERTGYGYTF. The CDR3 DNA follows: TGTGCCAGCAGCGAGCGGACAGGGTATGGCTACACCTTC.

The chain is built from TRBV5-1 and TRBJ2-7, with D possibly TRBD2 on 6 matching bases. Trimming cost V 2 bases and J 2 bases, with 14 bases left between them. CDR1 SGHRS and CDR2 YFSETQ come from the germline V gene. This CDR3 region has 15 residues. This CDR3 reads CASSLQGGVAYEQYF. The CDR3 DNA reads as TGCGCCAGCAGCTTACAAGGAGGGGTGGCCTACGAGCAGTACTTC.

The chain uses TRBV27 and TRBJ2-2, with a weak D call TRBD2 (6 bases). Germline-derived CDR1 and CDR2 are MNHEY and SMNVEV (reference sequence). This CDR3 region has 16 residues. V shed 5 bases and J shed 3 bases, with 16 bases lying between them. The CDR3 here is CASSPLAGYYTGELFF. In DNA form, the CDR3 reads TGTGCCAGCAGTCCTCTGGCGGGGTATTACACCGGGGAGCTGTTTTTT.

DNA for the CDR3: TGTGCCAGCAGTTACGTTAGCGGGGGCCCAGATACGCAGTATTTT. It translates to CASSYVSGGPDTQYF. The genes are TRBV6-5 and TRBJ2-3; TRBD2 matches 9 bases. V was clipped by 2 bases and J by 4 bases; unmatched bases: 4. The CDR3 extends over 15 amino acids. Germline CDR1 MNHEY, CDR2 SVGAGI.

The genes are TRBV7-9 and TRBJ1-1; 7 bases are a match to TRBD1. Germline CDR1 SEHNR, CDR2 FQNEAQ (reference sequence). Trimming removed 5 bases from V and 4 bases from J; junction bases left unmatched: 13. The CDR3 spans 16 residues. CDR3 amino acids: CASSRIQGRLGTEAFF. In DNA, the CDR3 is TGTGCCAGCAGCCGTATACAGGGGCGCCTAGGCACTGAAGCTTTCTTT. The full variable domain, completed using reference TRBV7-9 and TRBJ1-1, is DTGVSQNPRHKITKRGQNVTFRCDPISEHNRLYWYRQTLGQGPEFLTYFQNEAQLEKSRLLSDRFSAERPKGSFSTLEIQRTEQGDSAMYLCASSRIQGRLGTEAFFGQGTRLTVV.

The V call is TRBV28, the J call TRBJ2-3, with TRBD1 identical over 11 bases. Looked up from germline, CDR1 is MDHEN and CDR2 is SYDVKM. V gave up 4 bases and J gave up 4 bases; unmatched junction bases: 4. This CDR3 region has 15 residues. The CDR3 reads CASSSPGQGADTQYF. The CDR3 DNA follows: TGTGCCAGCAGTTCACCGGGACAGGGGGCAGATACGCAGTATTTT.

The chain joins TRBV4-3 to TRBJ1-1; D uncertain. Germline lookup yields CDR1 LGHNA and CDR2 YSLEER. The CDR3 loop spans 13 amino acids. V was pared by 4 bases and J by 0 bases, with 6 bases between. For the CDR3, the DNA is TGCGCCAGCAGCCTGCAGATGAACACTGAAGCTTTCTTT. Protein product: CASSLQMNTEAFF.

The rearrangement joins TRBV19 to TRBJ1-1; TRBD1 agrees at 7 bases. Germline V gives CDR1 LNHDA, CDR2 SQIVND (reference sequence). The CDR3 contains 19 residues. V gave up 7 bases and J gave up 7 bases; unmatched junction bases: 27. The CDR3 region has the DNA TGTGCCAGTAAGGCGGGACAGCCTGTTCCAGAAAGCCCACGGATTGAAGCTTTCTTT. Protein sequence: CASKAGQPVPESPRIEAFF.

V gene TRBV18 combines with J gene TRBJ1-6; TRBD1 agrees at 10 bases. The CDR3 has 14 residues. The germline V gene encodes CDR1 KGHSH and CDR2 LQKENI. Trimming at V came to 2 bases and at J to 9 bases, leaving 1 base not matched to a gene. CDR3 DNA: TGTGCCAGCTCACCAGACAGGGGGCGTTCACCCCTCCACTTT. This translates into CASSPDRGRSPLHF.

The CDR3 DNA is TGTGCTAGTGGTTCGGGGACAGGGGGCTACACCTTC. Translated: CASGSGTGGYTF. The V gene is TRBV12-5, the J gene TRBJ1-2; 9 bases fit TRBD1. Germline V gene sequence: CDR1 LGHNT, CDR2 FRNRAP. After removal of 4 bases from V and 8 bases from J, the junction contained 2 bases not matched to a gene. The CDR3 totals 12 residues.

This chain connects TRBV27 to TRBJ2-4, with a weak D call TRBD1 (5 bases). The CDR3 runs 14 residues. Germline V gives CDR1 MNHEY, CDR2 SMNVEV (reference sequence). The V and J ends lost 6 bases and 8 bases respectively, with 17 bases between them. CDR3: CASSSRQGSDIQYF. As DNA, the CDR3 is TGTGCCAGCAGCTCACGGCAGGGTTCTGACATTCAGTACTTC.

The gene calls are TRBV6-6 and TRBJ1-1; 8 bases fit TRBD1. CDR1 and CDR2 (germline): MNHNY, SVGAGI (reference sequence). V trimming: 4 bases; J trimming: 10 bases; junction bases outside the gene matches: 17. CDR3 length: 16 amino acids. The CDR3 loop reads CASSFAGGAGIEGAFF. CDR3 coding DNA: TGTGCCAGCAGTTTCGCAGGGGGCGCGGGAATAGAGGGAGCTTTCTTT.

This rearrangement joins TRBV5-1 to TRBJ1-3; D call uncertain. Trimming shortened V by 2 bases and J by 0 bases, and 6 bases separated the two germline ends. The CDR3 consists of 14 residues. From germline, CDR1 is SGHRS and CDR2 YFSETQ. The CDR3 protein is CASSFGPSGNTIYF. For the CDR3, the DNA is TGCGCCAGCAGCTTCGGTCCCTCTGGAAACACCATATATTTT.

The genes are TRBV18 and TRBJ1-4; the match to TRBD1 covers 9 bases. V was clipped by 1 base and J by 6 bases; unmatched bases: 12. This CDR3 comprises 18 residues. Germline V CDR1 and CDR2: KGHSH, LQKENI. The CDR3 loop reads CASSPLQGAIGFDEKLFF. CDR3 nucleotides: TGTGCCAGCTCACCACTACAGGGGGCAATCGGCTTCGATGAAAAACTGTTTTTT.

The chain joins TRBV6-5 to TRBJ1-2; D is uncertain. CDR1 MNHEY and CDR2 SVGAGI come from the germline V gene. This CDR3 contains 15 residues. V was clipped by 6 bases and J by 3 bases, with 17 bases between them. The chain's CDR3 is CASSLVGDRDYGYTF. The CDR3 region has the DNA TGTGCCAGCAGCCTCGTAGGTGACCGGGACTATGGCTACACCTTC.

This chain links TRBV30 with TRBJ1-1, with 7 bases identical to TRBD1. This CDR3 region has 15 residues. Germline values: CDR1 GTSNPN, CDR2 SVGIG (reference sequence). The V gene end was trimmed by 4 bases and the J gene end by 3 bases; junction bases not matched to a gene: 11. The CDR3: CAWTLRGRGYTEAFF. The CDR3 DNA is TGTGCCTGGACGTTAAGGGGGCGCGGGTACACTGAAGCTTTCTTT.

J is TRBJ2-7 and V is TRBV7-8; TRBD1 might be the D (5 bases). The CDR3 covers 12 residues. Germline values: CDR1 SGHVS, CDR2 FQNEAQ. V was cut by 5 bases and J by 8 bases, with 13 bases left in between. The CDR3 nucleotides read TGTGCCAGCAGCCTTGACAGTTTCCAGCAGTACTTC. It translates to CASSLDSFQQYF.

The CDR3 spells CASSLLAGGPGNNEQFF. The CDR3 region has the DNA TGTGCCAGCAGCTTGTTGGCGGGGGGGCCGGGGAACAATGAGCAGTTCTTC. The V gene is TRBV11-2, the J gene TRBJ2-1; 9 bases are shared with TRBD2. The V segment lost 3 bases and the J segment 5 bases; nucleotides outside the gene matches: 11. CDR1 SGHAT and CDR2 FQNNGV come from the germline V gene. The CDR3 contains 17 residues.